These 5 T cell receptor beta chains share one sample of origin, sequenced in a study of cytomegalovirus exposure and HLA in healthy donors. 60 Vbeta and 13 Jbeta primers were used in PCR. Produced via immunoSEQ multiplex PCR; TCRdb's table is partial and in-frame only. The profile shows 110,000 to 150,000 clones, approximately 80% of them singletons. Sequenced input: PBMCs. The origin of the receptors is a male donor in good health and CMV-seronegative.

The chain is built from TRBV21-1 and TRBJ1-4; the table names TRBD1, a call not compared with the DNA. TRBV21-1 is a documented pseudogene. The CDR3 totals 15 residues. CDR3 nucleotide sequence: TGTGCCAGCAGCCTTGAGAACAGGCTTAATGAAAAACTGTTTTTT. It encodes CASSLENRLNEKLFF.

The CDR3 sequence is CASSNVGQGGSYTF. In DNA form, the CDR3 reads TGTGCCAGTAGTAACGTCGGACAGGGTGGGAGCTACACCTTC. This chain joins TRBV19 and TRBJ1-2, with 8 bases fitting TRBD1. CDR1 and CDR2 from the germline V gene are LNHDA and SQIVND (reference sequence). V gave up 4 bases and J gave up 9 bases; unmatched junction bases: 10. This CDR3 is 14 amino acids long.

This chain connects TRBV11-3 to TRBJ2-7, with TRBD1 matching over 10 bases. The V gene's germline CDR1 is SGHNT and CDR2 YENEEA. J lost 3 bases, V lost 5 bases, and 1 base had no gene match. The CDR3 length is 13 residues. The DNA for the CDR3 is TGTGCCAGCAGCCGGACAGGGGGCTACGAGCAGTACTTC. Its protein is CASSRTGGYEQYF.

This clone was seen only a few times. The chain has TRBV4-1 and TRBJ2-7; possibly TRBD1 for D (5 bases). Trimming took off 3 bases at V and 6 bases at J, with 12 bases between the two ends. The CDR3 spans 13 residues. CDR1 and CDR2 (germline): MGHRA, YSYEKL. The CDR3 here is CASSQVFQGEQYF. For the CDR3, the DNA is TGCGCCAGCAGCCAGGTATTTCAGGGCGAGCAGTACTTC.

The chain links TRBV19 to TRBJ2-7; 10 nucleotides line up with TRBD1. The CDR3 length is 15 residues. Trimming took 0 bases from V and 5 from J; bases not matched to a gene: 4. Germline-derived CDR1 and CDR2 are LNHDA and SQIVND (reference sequence). The CDR3 DNA reads as TGTGCCAGTAGTATAGATAGAGACAGGGGGCACGAGCAGTACTTC. Encoded protein: CASSIDRDRGHEQYF.